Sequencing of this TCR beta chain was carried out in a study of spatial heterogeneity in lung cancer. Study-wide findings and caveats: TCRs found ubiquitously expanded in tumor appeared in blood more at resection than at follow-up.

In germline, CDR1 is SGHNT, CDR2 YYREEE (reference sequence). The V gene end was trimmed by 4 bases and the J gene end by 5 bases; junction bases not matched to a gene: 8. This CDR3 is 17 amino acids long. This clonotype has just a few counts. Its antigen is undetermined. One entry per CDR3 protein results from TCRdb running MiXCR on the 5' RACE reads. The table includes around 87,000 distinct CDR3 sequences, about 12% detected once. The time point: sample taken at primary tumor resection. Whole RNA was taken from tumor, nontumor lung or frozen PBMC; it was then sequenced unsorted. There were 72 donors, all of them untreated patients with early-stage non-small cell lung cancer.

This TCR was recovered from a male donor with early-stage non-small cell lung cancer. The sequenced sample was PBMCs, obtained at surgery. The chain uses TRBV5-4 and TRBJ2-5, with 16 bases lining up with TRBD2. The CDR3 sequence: CASSPGLAGGPGETQYF. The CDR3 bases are TGTGCCAGCAGCCCGGGACTAGCGGGGGGGCCTGGGGAGACCCAGTACTTC.